The rows below give T cell receptor beta chains drawn from one sample of a study of blood T cell repertoires in COVID-19. Profiling relied on immunoSEQ multiplex PCR, and the TCRdb table lists in-frame clones only, not all of them. Among approximately 230,000 clones listed, around 83% were seen once. Sequenced sample: peripheral blood. The receptors were sampled from a man aged 80 or over with acute or convalescent COVID-19. Each CDR3 is given with its conserved first and last residue. Each record gives: D gene, clone size, V gene, J gene, CDR3 DNA, CDR3 protein. D genes are given only for firm matches. Size is omitted from some rows. Given values are once, few, many or a class for expanded clones.

D gene: TRBD1; clone size: -; V gene: TRBV28; J gene: TRBJ1-1; CDR3 DNA: TGTGCCAGCAGCCCCAGGACAGGGGGAATGAACACTGAAGCTTTCTTT; CDR3 protein: CASSPRTGGMNTEAFF
D gene: -; clone size: -; V gene: TRBV7-3; J gene: TRBJ1-1; CDR3 DNA: TGTGCCAGCAGCCCGCCAGTGAACACTGAAGCTTTCTTT; CDR3 protein: CASSPPVNTEAFF
D gene: -; clone size: -; V gene: TRBV11-2; J gene: TRBJ2-7; CDR3 DNA: TGTGCCAGCAGCCCCTTGACAGCCTTAACCTACGAGCAGTACTTC; CDR3 protein: CASSPLTALTYEQYF
D gene: -; clone size: once; V gene: TRBV7-3; J gene: TRBJ2-1; CDR3 DNA: TGTGCCAGCAGCTTCCGCGGGAACTACAATGAGCAGTTCTTC; CDR3 protein: CASSFRGNYNEQFF
D gene: -; clone size: -; V gene: TRBV5-1; J gene: TRBJ2-3; CDR3 DNA: TGCGCCAGCAGCTTGGGACTCCAAGATACGCAGTATTTT; CDR3 protein: CASSLGLQDTQYF
D gene: -; clone size: -; V gene: TRBV3-1/TRBV3-2; J gene: TRBJ2-5; CDR3 DNA: TGTGCCAGCAGCCAAGATCGGGTCAGGGCCAGGGAGACCCAGTACTTC; CDR3 protein: CASSQDRVRARETQYF
D gene: -; clone size: -; V gene: TRBV27; J gene: TRBJ1-6; CDR3 DNA: TGTGCCAGCAGTCCACAGAGGGATTCACCCCTCCACTTT; CDR3 protein: CASSPQRDSPLHF
D gene: TRBD1; clone size: -; V gene: TRBV4-1; J gene: TRBJ1-5; CDR3 DNA: TGCGCCAGCAGCCAAGGGACAGGGATCAATCAGCCCCAGCATTTT; CDR3 protein: CASSQGTGINQPQHF
D gene: TRBD1; clone size: -; V gene: TRBV7-9; J gene: TRBJ1-2; CDR3 DNA: TGTGCCAGCAGCCTCGGACAGGGTAACTATGGCTACACCTTC; CDR3 protein: CASSLGQGNYGYTF
D gene: -; clone size: few; V gene: TRBV28; J gene: TRBJ1-3; CDR3 DNA: TGTGCCAGCAGTGGGGCGGAGACCTTCTCTGGAAACACCATATATTTT; CDR3 protein: CASSGAETFSGNTIYF
D gene: -; clone size: -; V gene: TRBV24-1; J gene: TRBJ2-7; CDR3 DNA: TGTGCCACCAGTGGGGAGGAGGGTTCCTACGAGCAGTACTTC; CDR3 protein: CATSGEEGSYEQYF
D gene: TRBD1; clone size: -; V gene: TRBV2; J gene: TRBJ1-4; CDR3 DNA: TGTGCCAGCACAAGACAGGGTACGAATAATGAAAAACTGTTTTTT; CDR3 protein: CASTRQGTNNEKLFF
D gene: -; clone size: -; V gene: TRBV2; J gene: TRBJ2-7; CDR3 DNA: TGTGCCAGCAGTGAAGCAGCAGGACACATAAGCTCCTACGAGCAGTACTTC; CDR3 protein: CASSEAAGHISSYEQYF
D gene: -; clone size: -; V gene: TRBV18; J gene: TRBJ1-5; CDR3 DNA: TGTGCCAGCTCACCTGAAAGACAGGCCAATCAGCCCCAGCATTTT; CDR3 protein: CASSPERQANQPQHF
D gene: -; clone size: once; V gene: TRBV2; J gene: TRBJ1-1; CDR3 DNA: TGTGCCAGCAGTGCCACGGGTTTAAAAGGGGCTGAAGCTTTCTTT; CDR3 protein: CASSATGLKGAEAFF
D gene: TRBD1; clone size: -; V gene: TRBV4-1; J gene: TRBJ1-1; CDR3 DNA: TGCGCCAGCAGCCAAGATCAAGGACAGGGCGATTTCTTT; CDR3 protein: CASSQDQGQGDFF
D gene: -; clone size: few; V gene: TRBV13; J gene: TRBJ2-2; CDR3 DNA: TGTGCCAGCAGGATACAGGCGGCGAACACCGGGGAGCTGTTTTTT; CDR3 protein: CASRIQAANTGELFF
D gene: TRBD1; clone size: once; V gene: TRBV18; J gene: TRBJ1-1; CDR3 DNA: TGTGCCAGCTCACCGGGACAGGAGATTGAAGCTTTCTTT; CDR3 protein: CASSPGQEIEAFF
D gene: -; clone size: -; V gene: TRBV5-4; J gene: TRBJ2-2; CDR3 DNA: TGTGCCAGCACCCCCCGAGGCGGGCCAGGCGGGGAGCTGTTTTTT; CDR3 protein: CASTPRGGPGGELFF
D gene: -; clone size: -; V gene: TRBV11-2; J gene: TRBJ1-5; CDR3 DNA: TGTGCCAGCAGCTTAGGAGTGATCGGTCAGCCCCAGCATTTT; CDR3 protein: CASSLGVIGQPQHF
D gene: -; clone size: -; V gene: TRBV2; J gene: TRBJ1-3; CDR3 DNA: TGTGCCAGCCGTGCTTCTGGAAACACCATATATTTT; CDR3 protein: CASRASGNTIYF
D gene: TRBD1; clone size: -; V gene: TRBV5-4; J gene: TRBJ1-4; CDR3 DNA: TGTGCCAGCAGCTTGGTGTCGACAGGGCGAGGTGGGGAAAAACTGTTTTTT; CDR3 protein: CASSLVSTGRGGEKLFF
D gene: -; clone size: -; V gene: TRBV24-1; J gene: TRBJ2-7; CDR3 DNA: TGTGCCACCAGCTACTCGGCAGGGAACGAGCAGTACTTC; CDR3 protein: CATSYSAGNEQYF
D gene: -; clone size: -; V gene: TRBV7-9; J gene: TRBJ1-3; CDR3 DNA: TGTGCCAGCAGCCTCAAGGGACAACTGAGCTCTGGAAACACCATATATTTT; CDR3 protein: CASSLKGQLSSGNTIYF
D gene: -; clone size: -; V gene: TRBV6-6; J gene: TRBJ1-2; CDR3 DNA: TGTGCCAGCAGGCGAGAGGGGGGGGACTATGGCTACACCTTC; CDR3 protein: CASRREGGDYGYTF
D gene: TRBD1; clone size: -; V gene: TRBV5-1; J gene: TRBJ2-1; CDR3 DNA: TGCGCCAGCAGCAAAAACAGGGGATTAATGCCCTACAATGAGCAGTTCTTC; CDR3 protein: CASSKNRGLMPYNEQFF
D gene: TRBD1; clone size: -; V gene: TRBV5-1; J gene: TRBJ1-2; CDR3 DNA: TGCGCCAGCAGCCGAACAGGGGAAGGTGGCTACACCTTC; CDR3 protein: CASSRTGEGGYTF
D gene: -; clone size: -; V gene: TRBV9; J gene: TRBJ2-1; CDR3 DNA: TGTGCCAGTTCCCCAGGGGACACCTACAATGAGCAGTTCTTC; CDR3 protein: CASSPGDTYNEQFF
D gene: -; clone size: -; V gene: TRBV30; J gene: TRBJ2-3; CDR3 DNA: TGTGCCTGGAGTGGATCGCGGGTGTGGGTCACAGATACGCAGTATTTT; CDR3 protein: CAWSGSRVWVTDTQYF
D gene: TRBD1; clone size: -; V gene: TRBV5-1; J gene: TRBJ1-1; CDR3 DNA: TGCGCCAGCACAATCCAAGGACAGGGTCAAAACACTGAAGCTTTCTTT; CDR3 protein: CASTIQGQGQNTEAFF
D gene: -; clone size: -; V gene: TRBV5-4; J gene: TRBJ1-6; CDR3 DNA: TGTGCCAGCAGCTTGCAGGGGACGAATTCACCCCTCCACTTT; CDR3 protein: CASSLQGTNSPLHF
D gene: TRBD1; clone size: -; V gene: TRBV6-1; J gene: TRBJ2-5; CDR3 DNA: TGTGCCAGCAGTGAAGATCGGACAGGGATTGAGGCCCAGTACTTC; CDR3 protein: CASSEDRTGIEAQYF
D gene: TRBD1; clone size: -; V gene: TRBV19; J gene: TRBJ1-2; CDR3 DNA: TGTGCCAGTCGTACAGGGGGCAGCCTGGGGGGCTACACCTTC; CDR3 protein: CASRTGGSLGGYTF
D gene: TRBD1; clone size: once; V gene: TRBV28; J gene: TRBJ1-2; CDR3 DNA: TGTGCCAGCGAAAATACCGGGACAGGGGGCTGGGGCTACACCTTC; CDR3 protein: CASENTGTGGWGYTF
D gene: -; clone size: -; V gene: TRBV6-6; J gene: TRBJ1-1; CDR3 DNA: TGTGCCAGCAGGGCAGGAACCCGGGGAATGAACACTGAAGCTTTCTTT; CDR3 protein: CASRAGTRGMNTEAFF
D gene: -; clone size: -; V gene: TRBV7-9; J gene: TRBJ2-6; CDR3 DNA: TGTGCCAGCAGCTTAGGGGGGGTACGCCGGGCCAACGTCCTGACTTTC; CDR3 protein: CASSLGGVRRANVLTF
D gene: -; clone size: -; V gene: TRBV4-2; J gene: TRBJ1-2; CDR3 DNA: TGTGCCAGCAGCCAAGATAGAGGGAACTATGGCTACACCTTC; CDR3 protein: CASSQDRGNYGYTF
D gene: TRBD1; clone size: -; V gene: TRBV27; J gene: TRBJ2-7; CDR3 DNA: TGTGCCAGCAGTTTCGGGGACAGTTCCTACGAGCAGTACTTC; CDR3 protein: CASSFGDSSYEQYF
D gene: -; clone size: -; V gene: TRBV15; J gene: TRBJ1-5; CDR3 DNA: TGTGCCACCAGCACTGGGGGCGGACGGCAGCCCCAGCATTTT; CDR3 protein: CATSTGGGRQPQHF
D gene: -; clone size: few; V gene: TRBV7-8; J gene: TRBJ1-5; CDR3 DNA: TGTGCCAGCAGCTTGAAGAGGGTTGGCAATCAGCCCCAGCATTTT; CDR3 protein: CASSLKRVGNQPQHF
D gene: -; clone size: -; V gene: TRBV18; J gene: TRBJ2-7; CDR3 DNA: TGTGCCAGCTCAGCGGGACTCGGCGAGCAGTACTTC; CDR3 protein: CASSAGLGEQYF
D gene: -; clone size: -; V gene: TRBV10-3; J gene: TRBJ2-5; CDR3 DNA: TGTGCCATCAGTGAGTCAAGCGGGCCAGAGACCCAGTACTTC; CDR3 protein: CAISESSGPETQYF
D gene: -; clone size: once; V gene: TRBV7-2; J gene: TRBJ2-1; CDR3 DNA: TGTGCCAGCAGCATTCCCTTTTACAATGAGCAGTTCTTC; CDR3 protein: CASSIPFYNEQFF
D gene: -; clone size: -; V gene: TRBV9; J gene: TRBJ2-2; CDR3 DNA: TGTGCCAGCAGCGTAGTTGGGCAGAACACCGGGGAGCTGTTTTTT; CDR3 protein: CASSVVGQNTGELFF
D gene: TRBD1; clone size: -; V gene: TRBV3-1/TRBV3-2; J gene: TRBJ2-7; CDR3 DNA: TGTGCCAGCAGCCAAGAAGAAGGACAGGGTTACGAGCAGTACTTC; CDR3 protein: CASSQEEGQGYEQYF
D gene: -; clone size: -; V gene: TRBV19; J gene: TRBJ2-7; CDR3 DNA: TGTGCCAGTAGTAAGGGGTCCTCCTACGAGCAGTACTTC; CDR3 protein: CASSKGSSYEQYF
D gene: TRBD1; clone size: once; V gene: TRBV19; J gene: TRBJ2-3; CDR3 DNA: TGTGCCAGTAAAAGGGGGCGCGCAGATACGCAGTATTTT; CDR3 protein: CASKRGRADTQYF
D gene: -; clone size: -; V gene: TRBV3-1/TRBV3-2; J gene: TRBJ1-5; CDR3 DNA: TGTGCCAGCAGCCGAGGAGGGAGCAATCAGCCCCAGCATTTT; CDR3 protein: CASSRGGSNQPQHF
D gene: -; clone size: -; V gene: TRBV29-1; J gene: TRBJ2-3; CDR3 DNA: TGCAGCGTCGCACTAACAGATACGCAGTATTTT; CDR3 protein: CSVALTDTQYF
D gene: -; clone size: -; V gene: TRBV14; J gene: TRBJ1-2; CDR3 DNA: TGTGCCAGCAGCCAAGAGACAGCTGATTTCTATGGCTACACCTTC; CDR3 protein: CASSQETADFYGYTF
D gene: -; clone size: few; V gene: TRBV5-1; J gene: TRBJ1-1; CDR3 DNA: TGCGCCAGCAGCTTGGAAGTCCAGGGAGGAGCTTTCTTT; CDR3 protein: CASSLEVQGGAFF
D gene: TRBD1; clone size: few; V gene: TRBV12-5; J gene: TRBJ1-1; CDR3 DNA: TGTGCTAGTGCCACCTGGGGACAGGGGGCTCGTGAAGCTTTCTTT; CDR3 protein: CASATWGQGAREAFF